Listed here are 29 T cell receptor beta chains from one sample, sequenced in a study of identical twins. In TCRdb, the 5' RACE reads were re-called with MiXCR into one record per CDR3 protein. The sample includes some 250,000 distinct CDR3 sequences, 5% to 7% of them seen just once. The sample also formed part of further work on T cells expressing NK-cell markers.

Material: CD8+ T cells sorted from blood. All receptors derive from a woman aged 18-35 years in good health.

This clonotype came up many times. The gene calls are TRBV10-2 and TRBJ2-5; D call uncertain. The CDR3 loop spans 13 amino acids. Per germline, CDR1 WSHSY and CDR2 SAAADI. Trimming removed 8 bases from V and 2 bases from J, with 12 bases in between. Here the CDR3 reads CASLDLLQETQYF. The CDR3 coding sequence is TGCGCCAGCCTAGACCTACTTCAAGAGACCCAGTACTTC.

The chain links TRBV7-2 to TRBJ2-3; D is perhaps TRBD1 (6 bases). The CDR3 spans 16 residues. V shed 1 base and J shed 4 bases, with 15 bases lying between them. The germline V gene encodes CDR1 SGHTA and CDR2 FQGNSA. The CDR3 region has the DNA TGTGCCAGCAGCTTAGACCAGGGGTGGGGGCCAGATACGCAGTATTTT. It yields the protein CASSLDQGWGPDTQYF. Full variable domain (missing parts from reference TRBV7-2 and TRBJ2-3): GAGVSQSPSNKVTEKGKDVELRCDPISGHTALYWYRQSLGQGLEFLIYFQGNSAPDKSGLPSDRFSAERTGGSVSTLTIQRTQQEDSAVYLCASSLDQGWGPDTQYFGPGTRLTVL.

This clonotype has only a few counts. The rearrangement joins TRBV27 to TRBJ2-2; the D is unclear. The CDR3 is made up of 13 amino acids. Germline CDR1 MNHEY, CDR2 SMNVEV (reference sequence). Trimming removed 7 bases at V and 3 bases at J, with 9 bases between. CDR3 nucleotides: TGTGCCAGCAAAACGGTGGACACCGGGGAGCTGTTTTTT. Its translation: CASKTVDTGELFF.

In its sample, this clonotype was seen many times. This rearrangement joins TRBV3-2 to TRBJ2-1; TRBD2, the table's D call, was not compared with the DNA. TRBV3-2 has pseudogene status. This CDR3 comprises 19 residues. The CDR3 region is CASSQGLYSGRAGDNEQFF. DNA for the CDR3: TGTGCCAGCAGCCAAGGCCTCTATAGCGGGAGGGCCGGCGACAATGAGCAGTTCTTC.

As DNA, the CDR3 is TGTGCCAGCAGCTCAAACCCCTACAATGAGCAGTTCTTC. Protein: CASSSNPYNEQFF. The J gene is TRBJ2-1, the V gene TRBV5-6, with D uncertain. V was shortened by 3 bases and J by 2 bases, with 6 bases between the two germline ends. Germline CDR1 reads SGHDT; CDR2 reads YYEEEE. The CDR3 covers 13 residues.

A note on this clonotype: An end of the junction does not agree with germline; a read error may underlie this. J is TRBJ1-4 and V is TRBV2; 8 bases fit TRBD1. The CDR3 has 18 residues. Germline V gene sequence: CDR1 SNHLY, CDR2 FYNNEI. The CDR3 spells CTSTTRLPMDRVNEKLFF. The DNA for the CDR3 is TGTACCAGCACCACAAGGCTCCCCATGGACAGGGTTAATGAAAAACTGTTTTTT.

This clonotype was recorded a few times. The rearrangement uses TRBV13 and TRBJ1-5; 7 bases map to TRBD1. Germline CDR1 PRHDT, CDR2 FYEKMQ (reference sequence). The V and J ends lost 6 bases and 5 bases, in that order; junction bases with no gene match: 4. This CDR3 is 13 amino acids long. The CDR3 nucleotides are TGTGCCAGCAGTAACAGGGGAGATCAGCCCCAGCATTTT. Residues: CASSNRGDQPQHF.

The sample holds many counts of this clonotype. The chain links TRBV2 to TRBJ2-1, with 14 bases identical to TRBD2. V dropped 6 bases and J dropped 6; count of bases not matched to a gene: 4. Germline CDR1 SNHLY, CDR2 FYNNEI. This CDR3 spans 15 amino acids. This CDR3 reads CASRGTSGSRNEQFF. CDR3 coding DNA: TGTGCCAGCAGGGGGACTAGCGGGAGTCGCAATGAGCAGTTCTTC.

Ten or more counts support this clonotype. The CDR3 DNA reads as TGTGCCAGCACCTCCGCTAGCGGAACGAACACCGGGGAGCTGTTTTTT. It translates to CASTSASGTNTGELFF. V usage is TRBV9 and J usage is TRBJ2-2, with TRBD2 identical over 7 bases. CDR3 size: 16 residues. The germline V gene has CDR1 SGDLS and CDR2 YYNGEE. The ends lost 6 bases at V and 0 bases at J; junction bases unmatched: 8.

This clonotype was seen only a few times. The rearrangement links TRBV27 to TRBJ2-1, with unresolved D. The CDR3 is made up of 15 amino acids. The V gene lost 3 bases and the J gene lost 0 bases, with 9 bases spanning the gap. Germline loops: CDR1 MNHEY, CDR2 SMNVEV (reference sequence). CDR3 protein: CASSFSPSSYNEQFF. The CDR3 DNA is TGTGCCAGCAGTTTTAGCCCTAGCTCCTACAATGAGCAGTTCTTC.

This clonotype was seen at least ten times. The rearrangement uses TRBV12-3 or TRBV12-4 and TRBJ1-5; D uncertain. This CDR3 comprises 17 residues. V was cut by 0 bases and J by 11 bases, with 23 bases left in between. CDR3: CASSLAGIWPPWEAQHF. CDR3 sequence (DNA): TGTGCCAGCAGTTTAGCGGGAATATGGCCACCCTGGGAGGCCCAGCATTTT.

The sample holds many counts of this clonotype. The CDR3 here is CASLGQGASQKLFF. CDR3 sequence (DNA): TGTGCCAGCCTCGGACAGGGGGCTTCCCAAAAACTGTTTTTT. V is TRBV2 and J is TRBJ1-4; 11 positions agree with TRBD1. This CDR3 spans 14 amino acids. The germline V gene has CDR1 SNHLY and CDR2 FYNNEI. V lost 8 bases and J lost 9; bases outside the gene matches: 8. The full variable domain, its missing parts supplied by reference TRBV2 and TRBJ1-4, is EPEVTQTPSHQVTQMGQEVILRCVPISNHLYFYWYRQILGQKVEFLVSFYNNEISEKSEIFDDQFSVERPDGSNFTLKIRSTKLEDSAMYFCASLGQGASQKLFFGSGTQLSVL.

The table lists this clonotype with a few counts. The chain recombines TRBV15 with TRBJ1-2, with D possibly TRBD1 on 6 matching bases. The CDR3 consists of 17 residues. The V gene's germline CDR1 is LNHNV and CDR2 YYDKDF (reference sequence). V was trimmed by 0 bases and J by 8 bases, leaving 22 bases between them. The CDR3 is CATSRDQLTGTPKGYTF. DNA of the CDR3: TGTGCCACCAGCAGAGATCAGTTGACCGGGACACCAAAAGGCTACACCTTC.

In its sample, this clonotype was seen a few times. The genes are TRBV6-1 and TRBJ2-7; TRBD2 aligns across 8 bases. Unmatched junction bases numbered 8, after V lost 0 bases and J lost 7 bases. The CDR3 totals 15 residues. Germline CDR1 is MNHNS and CDR2 is SASEGT. CDR3 in DNA: TGTGCCAGCAGTGAAGCGTGGCGGGGGGCAGGTGAGCAGTACTTC. Protein product: CASSEAWRGAGEQYF.

The CDR3 DNA follows: TGTGCCAGCGAAAGGGGGGGGCCGGACGGCTACACCTTC. This sequence encodes CASERGGPDGYTF. This chain links TRBV12-3 or TRBV12-4 with TRBJ1-2; weak D call: TRBD1 (6 bases). The ends were cut back, 8 bases at V and 8 bases at J, with 18 bases in the middle. The CDR3 spans 13 residues.

This clonotype came up a few times. The chain links TRBV5-1 to TRBJ2-5; 9 bases are shared with TRBD2. Germline loops: CDR1 SGHRS, CDR2 YFSETQ. There are 18 residues in the CDR3. V lost 4 bases and J lost 4; bases outside the gene matches: 17. CDR3 sequence: CASSPLLAGAEWLETQYF. Written as DNA, the CDR3 is TGCGCCAGCAGCCCCCTCTTAGCGGGAGCAGAATGGTTAGAGACCCAGTACTTC.

This clonotype was counted only a few times. The rearrangement uses TRBV20-1 and TRBJ2-3; D is ambiguous. From germline, CDR1 is DFQATT and CDR2 SNEGSKA (reference sequence). This CDR3 is 10 amino acids long. The CDR3 loop reads CSPLRRTQYF. Here the CDR3 DNA reads TGCAGCCCCCTAAGACGTACGCAGTATTTT.

This chain's CDR3 is CSIITGDTGELFF. DNA of the CDR3: TGCAGCATCATTACGGGAGACACCGGGGAGCTGTTTTTT. The J gene is TRBJ2-2, the V gene TRBV29-1, with D possibly TRBD2 on 6 matching bases. The CDR3 sequence is 13 residues long. With 8 bases removed from V and 3 bases from J, the gap between germline ends came to 13 bases. Germline V gives CDR1 SQVTM, CDR2 ANQGSEA.

This clonotype was picked up a small number of times. This rearrangement joins TRBV15 to TRBJ1-4, with 7 bases matching TRBD1. V dropped 8 bases and J dropped 2; count of bases not matched to a gene: 8. Germline V gene data show CDR1 as LNHNV and CDR2 as YYDKDF (reference sequence). This CDR3 is built from 15 residues. The CDR3 bases are TGTGCCACCCTACACACAGGGGCGACTAATGAAAAACTGTTTTTT. It is translated as CATLHTGATNEKLFF.

This sequence joins TRBV19 and TRBJ2-7, with D perhaps matching TRBD2 (6 bases). V lost 6 bases to trimming and J lost 2 bases, with 20 bases between them. The CDR3 is 16 amino acids. CDR1 LNHDA and CDR2 SQIVND come from the germline V gene (reference sequence). CDR3 bases: TGTGCCAGTAGCCCTCCACCGGGACTCTCCACCTACGAGCAGTACTTC. Its translation is CASSPPPGLSTYEQYF. Drawing the rest from reference TRBV19 and TRBJ2-7, the complete variable domain is DGGITQSPKYLFRKEGQNVTLSCEQNLNHDAMYWYRQDPGQGLRLIYYSQIVNDFQKGDIAEGYSVSREKKESFPLTVTSAQKNPTAFYLCASSPPPGLSTYEQYFGPGTRLTVT.

This clonotype was seen a handful of times. The CDR3 region is CASSLPVGQRDNEQFF. In nucleotides, the CDR3 is TGTGCCAGCAGCTTACCCGTAGGACAGAGAGACAATGAGCAGTTCTTC. This chain connects TRBV7-9 to TRBJ2-1; D is possibly TRBD1 (6 bases). Germline V gene lookup returns CDR1 SEHNR and CDR2 FQNEAQ (reference sequence). CDR3 length: 16 residues. V lost 2 bases, J lost 5 bases, and 16 bases lay in between. The complete variable domain, with remaining parts taken from reference TRBV7-9 and TRBJ2-1, reads DTGVSQNPRHKITKRGQNVTFRCDPISEHNRLYWYRQTLGQGPEFLTYFQNEAQLEKSRLLSDRFSAERPKGSFSTLEIQRTEQGDSAMYLCASSLPVGQRDNEQFFGPGTRLTVL.

This clonotype has only a few counts. The chain carries TRBV27 and TRBJ2-5; no reliable D call. The CDR3 is made up of 13 amino acids. V lost 4 bases and J 2 bases, leaving 8 bases between the germline ends. Germline V lookup: CDR1 MNHEY, CDR2 SMNVEV (reference sequence). CDR3 loop: CASSWGFQETQYF. The DNA for the CDR3 is TGTGCCAGCAGTTGGGGTTTTCAAGAGACCCAGTACTTC.

This clonotype was observed at least ten times. The chain combines TRBV12-3 or TRBV12-4 with TRBJ2-1; 9 bases line up with TRBD1. The junction had 8 bases not matched to a gene; V was cut back by 7 bases and J by 7 bases. This CDR3 has 14 amino acids. DNA for the CDR3: TGTGCCAGCACCCTAGGGACAGGGATGAATGAGCAGTTCTTC. Its translation: CASTLGTGMNEQFF.

A few counts support this clonotype. The chain joins TRBV3-1 to TRBJ1-5; no reliable D call. Germline CDR1 is LGHDT and CDR2 is YNNKEL (reference sequence). The V end was cut by 4 bases, the J end by 5 bases, with 15 bases between. The CDR3 contains 15 residues. The CDR3 bases are TGTGCCAGCAGCCGCCGACCGGAGGAGGATCAGCCCCAGCATTTT. This gives the protein CASSRRPEEDQPQHF. Combining the CDR3 with reference TRBV3-1 and TRBJ1-5 gives the whole variable domain DTAVSQTPKYLVTQMGNDKSIKCEQNLGHDTMYWYKQDSKKFLKIMFSYNNKELIINETVPNRFSPKSPDKAHLNLHINSLELGDSAVYFCASSRRPEEDQPQHFGDGTRLSIL.

This clonotype was counted many times. This chain uses TRBV7-9 with TRBJ2-3; D unclear. Trimming cost V 8 bases and J 0 bases, with 6 bases left between them. This CDR3 contains 12 residues. From germline, CDR1 is SEHNR and CDR2 FQNEAQ (reference sequence). The CDR3 sequence: CASPASTDTQYF. For the CDR3, the DNA is TGTGCCAGCCCCGCAAGCACAGATACGCAGTATTTT.

V and J are TRBV9 and TRBJ2-1; TRBD1 matches 7 bases. This CDR3 contains 15 residues. Germline-derived CDR1 and CDR2 are SGDLS and YYNGEE. The junction had 4 bases not matched to a gene; V was cut back by 2 bases and J by 2 bases. DNA for the CDR3: TGTGCCAGCAGCGTTAACACAGGGGCCTACAATGAGCAGTTCTTC. It codes for CASSVNTGAYNEQFF.

The rearrangement uses TRBV5-6 and TRBJ2-3, with D uncertain. V was trimmed by 2 bases and J by 6 bases, leaving 16 bases between them. The CDR3 totals 15 residues. Germline lookup yields CDR1 SGHDT and CDR2 YYEEEE. CDR3 in amino acids: CASSFGAPEPDTQYF. In DNA, the CDR3 is TGTGCCAGCAGCTTCGGAGCGCCCGAACCGGATACGCAGTATTTT.

The chain recombines TRBV10-2 with TRBJ2-7, with D possibly matching TRBD2 (5 bases). V was cut by 4 bases and J by 3 bases, with 7 bases left in between. This CDR3 has 12 residues. The V gene's germline CDR1 is WSHSY and CDR2 SAAADI. The CDR3 loop reads CASSVRDYEQYF. Here the CDR3 DNA reads TGCGCCAGCAGTGTACGGGACTACGAGCAGTACTTC.

This clonotype occurred many times. This chain links TRBV27 with TRBJ1-1, with 8 bases aligning to TRBD1. Germline V gene data show CDR1 as MNHEY and CDR2 as SMNVEV (reference sequence). This CDR3 has 16 amino acids. J was trimmed by 3 bases and V by 5 bases; bases with no gene match: 11. The CDR3 coding sequence is TGTGCCAGCAGTGTCTCCCCGACAGGGGCGGACACTGAAGCTTTCTTT. This codes for CASSVSPTGADTEAFF.